This record concerns one TCR beta chain sequence. Only a few counts were recorded for this clonotype. Its antigen is currently not known. The sample holds no much larger clone one base away, and base qualities are not on file. What the time point label conveys for this sample: pre-sensitization, week 0. The treatment or condition label corresponds to: therapeutic diphenylcyclopropenone sensitization with weekly scalp DPC. Blood at each patch-test visit was drawn before the patch test was applied. Patients were considered eligible if aged 18 to 70, diagnosed with alopecia and deemed suitable for DPC therapy, and patients were excluded if pregnant. Total RNA was extracted from unfractionated whole blood that had been collected in Tempus Blood RNA tubes. This sample was taken from a study of human T cells and chemical hapten exposure (dated by TCRdb to 2020 to 2023). Describing the broader study: For sensitization, 2% DPC in acetone was applied to a 2 cm by 2 cm area of upper inner arm skin. Throughout the study period of around 24 weeks, patients also received therapeutic DPC doses to the scalp every week. Patch testing was done on the upper back using Finn chambers containing 0.01% DPC, and results were scored after 6 days according to International Contact Dermatitis Research Group standards. The mostly female patient cohort included alopecia areata with under or over 50% scalp involvement, alopecia totalis and alopecia universalis. Libraries were pooled for sequencing, and per-sample TCR yields varied mainly because of small differences in library volumes within the pool. The study tracked peripheral blood TCR repertoire changes in vivo during primary and secondary sensitization to the hapten diphenylcyclopropenone (DPC) in alopecia patients. Blood samples were taken from patients before sensitization (week 0) and at 2, 6 and about 24 weeks after DPC sensitization. For TCR sequencing, blood came from over 25 alopecia patients at anywhere from one to four time points (pre-sensitization, 2, 6 and 24 weeks).

Overall study results and their limits: The number of TCRs above 1 in 1000 frequency did not change with DPC sensitization; there was no evidence of global repertoire structure alterations. Repeated subsampling changed both the strength of the expansion versus patch-test correlation and the threshold at which the correlation became significant. Compared with pre-sensitization or healthy control sets, expanded TCRs formed significantly more large CDR3 similarity clusters, which is consistent with antigen-driven responses. Because every patient had alopecia, a presumed autoimmune disease, the patients' immune response might differ from that of healthy individuals. A positive correlation was found between the number of PT1 expanded TCRs and patch test score, with significance reached at thresholds 8, 16 and 32 but not 4.

Libraries came from RACE. The data were produced on a NextSeq 500. During library preparation, unique molecular identifiers were attached to individual cDNA molecules so that TCRs could be counted in a quantitative, reproducible way. Both TCR alpha and TCR beta chains were sequenced from each blood RNA sample. In the source study's methods: Samples had a median of roughly 100,000 TCRs, with a range from roughly 23,224 to 750,000. The Decombinator software suite was used to annotate the V, J and CDR3 of the TCR reads. To make PS versus PT1 abundance plots, every sample was subsampled to the same number of TCRs (28,000). TCRs were defined as expanded if absent before sensitization and observed at least eight times at the 2-week time point. TCRdb trimmed the raw reads at Q25, called clones with MiXCR and kept productive beta chains. Merged by CDR3 protein, the rows form single entries marked with the most common genes and DNA. The V and J calls come from TCRdb's annotation, not from the publication. For this sample the table gives around 260,000 distinct CDR3 sequences, of which 8.6% were detected only once. Under 2.5% of the sample is held by the ten biggest clonotypes.

This TCR was recovered from a woman aged 40 to 55 with alopecia areata. Some clones in this sample may be carry-over from other donors' samples. Specimen: whole blood, collected in connection with sensitization to the hapten diphenylcyclopropenone (DPC).

The nucleotides read TGTGCCAGCTCACCAGGGACTAGCGGGGAGAGGCAGTATTTT. It encodes CASSPGTSGERQYF. Recombination linked TRBV18 to TRBJ2-3; TRBD2 lines up with 13 middle nucleotides. Looking up the germline V gene yields CDR1 KGHSH and CDR2 LQKENI. The CDR3 has 14 amino acids, counting the end cysteine and phenylalanine. The read is trimmed to its CDR3 DNA, 42 bases read in frame from base 1. Trimming takes 2 bases off V and 11 bases off J; junction bases not matched to a gene: 4.